This TCR beta chain derives from a study of response to subunit inactivated influenza vaccine. One entry per CDR3 protein, called by TCRdb with MiXCR from the RT-PCR reads. The table lists fewer than 750,000 distinct CDR3 sequences, approximately 14% of them singletons. CDR3 length: 12 amino acids. J was trimmed by 7 bases and V by 5 bases; bases with no gene match: 3. Germline loops: CDR1 MNHEY, CDR2 SVGEGT. Study-wide points: Only a handful of new T cells, the authors suggested, are recruited with each seasonal influenza vaccination.

This clonotype was observed a handful of times. Its cognate antigen is unknown. The chain joins TRBV6-2 or TRBV6-3 to TRBJ1-1; 8 nucleotides align to TRBD1. The origin of this receptor is a man between 45 and 60 years old who received an inactivated influenza vaccine. Sequences were derived from PBMCs from blood, sampled about 11 days after vaccination. The CDR3: CASSRGTGEAFF. As DNA, the CDR3 is TGTGCCAGCAGTAGAGGGACAGGTGAAGCTTTCTTT.